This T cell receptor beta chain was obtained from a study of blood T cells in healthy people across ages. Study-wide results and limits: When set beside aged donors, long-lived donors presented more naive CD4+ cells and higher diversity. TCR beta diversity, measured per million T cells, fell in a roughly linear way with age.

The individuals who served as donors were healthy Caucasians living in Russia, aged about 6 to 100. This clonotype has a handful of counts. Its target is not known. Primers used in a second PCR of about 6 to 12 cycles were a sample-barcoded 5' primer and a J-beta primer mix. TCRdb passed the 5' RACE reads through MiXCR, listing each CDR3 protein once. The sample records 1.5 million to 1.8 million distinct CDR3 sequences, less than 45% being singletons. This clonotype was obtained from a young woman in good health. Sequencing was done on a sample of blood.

This CDR3 reads CASSEQAYNEQFF. For the CDR3, the DNA is TGTGCCAGCAGTGAACAGGCTTACAATGAGCAGTTCTTC. J is TRBJ2-1 and V is TRBV25-1; no reliable D call. The CDR3 runs 13 residues. CDR1 and CDR2 from the germline V gene are MGHDK and SYGVNS. Trimming took off 2 bases at V and 4 bases at J, with 6 bases between the two ends.